This TCR beta chain is drawn from a study of T cells after yellow fever vaccination. Notes on the study in general: Reappearing after the booster were most of the clones from primary vaccination (roughly 96% CD4, about 87% CD8). The CD4 and CD8 compartments had a small share of their clonotypes in common.

This clonotype was counted only a few times. Its specificity is not known. TCRdb reprocessed the 5' RACE reads via MiXCR and lists one record per CDR3 protein. The sample has 300,000 or so distinct CDR3 sequences; roughly 13% are singletons. CDR1 is DFQATT and CDR2 is SNEGSKA in the germline V gene (reference sequence). The trim removed 3 bases at V and 2 bases at J, leaving 15 bases unmatched. This CDR3 spans 17 amino acids. V and J are TRBV20-1 and TRBJ2-7, with TRBD2 identical over 8 bases. The source material was CD4+ T cells sorted from PBMCs, sampled 45 days after the yellow fever booster vaccination. The TCR originated in a young man who received the YFV17D yellow fever vaccine. The CDR3 protein is CSARLPGGPNTAYEQYF. The CDR3 region has the DNA TGCAGTGCTAGGCTGCCGGGAGGGCCAAATACCGCCTACGAGCAGTACTTC.